The 8 T cell receptor beta chains given below trace back to one sample, sequenced in a study of T cell responses to AZD1222 COVID-19 vaccine. Sequencing was performed with immunoSEQ multiplex PCR; in TCRdb, only in-frame clones are kept and a portion is missing. Among about 8,000 clones listed, over 75% were seen once. The sequences come from peripheral blood, collected 28 days after the second AZD1222 dose. The receptors stem from an adult who received the AZD1222 COVID-19 vaccine.

This clone occurred a few times. V gene TRBV5-1 combines with J gene TRBJ2-2; TRBD1 agrees at 7 bases. The CDR3 has 16 residues. With V trimmed by 2 bases and J by 6 bases, 10 bases remained unmatched. Germline V gives CDR1 SGHRS, CDR2 YFSETQ. CDR3: CASSLTGVGQPGELFF. The DNA for the CDR3 is TGCGCCAGCAGCTTAACAGGGGTCGGGCAACCCGGGGAGCTGTTTTTT. Based on the CDR3 plus reference TRBV5-1 and TRBJ2-2, the full variable domain is KAGVTQTPRYLIKTRGQQVTLSCSPISGHRSVSWYQQTPGQGLQFLFEYFSETQRNKGNFPGRFSGRQFSNSRSEMNVSTLELGDSALYLCASSLTGVGQPGELFFGEGSRLTVL.

This clone has only a few counts. The chain links TRBV27 to TRBJ2-3; no definite D call. CDR1 and CDR2 from the germline V gene are MNHEY and SMNVEV (reference sequence). The CDR3 consists of 13 residues. Trimming removed 7 bases from V and 3 bases from J, with 11 bases in between. The CDR3 loop reads CASTLLGTDTQYF. For the CDR3, the DNA is TGTGCCAGCACCTTACTGGGGACAGATACGCAGTATTTT.

Comments on this clone: The junction and the germline gene differ at one end; a read error may be behind it. The rearrangement joins TRBV7-7 to TRBJ2-5; the D is unclear. This CDR3 spans 15 amino acids. The germline V gene has CDR1 SSHAT and CDR2 FNYEAQ (reference sequence). This chain's CDR3 is CASSLTSVRIETQYF. DNA for the CDR3: TGTGCTAGCAGCTTAACTTCGGTCCGCATAGAGACCCAGTACTTC. Drawing the rest from reference TRBV7-7 and TRBJ2-5, the complete variable domain is GAGVSQSPRYKVTKRGQDVTLRCDPISSHATLYWYQQALGQGPEFLTYFNYEAQPDKSGLPSDRFSAERPEGSISTLTIQRTEQRDSAMYRCASSLTSVRIETQYFGPGTRLLVL.

This clone occurred a few times. V gene TRBV28 combines with J gene TRBJ2-1, with 7 bases lining up with TRBD1. J gave up 8 bases and V 10 bases, and 11 bases lay outside the gene matches. CDR1 and CDR2 (germline): MDHEN, SYDVKM. This CDR3 spans 13 amino acids. CDR3 sequence (DNA): TGTGCCATCATGCGGACAGGCGGTGATGAGCAGTTCTTC. The encoded protein is CAIMRTGGDEQFF.

The chain links TRBV5-8 to TRBJ2-7, with D maybe TRBD1 (6 bases). This CDR3 has 15 residues. The germline CDR1 and CDR2 sequences are SGHTS and YDEGEE. The V gene lost 0 bases and the J gene lost 3 bases, with 13 bases spanning the gap. CDR3 coding DNA: TGTGCCAGCAGCTTGGTAGGACAGTGGGGCTACGAGCAGTACTTC. Encoded protein: CASSLVGQWGYEQYF.

The chain recombines TRBV5-1 with TRBJ2-2, with 14 bases matching TRBD2. The CDR3 covers 17 residues. V shed 5 bases, J shed 6 bases, and the junction held 9 bases outside the gene matches. CDR1 and CDR2 (germline): SGHRS, YFSETQ. This CDR3 reads CASRWTSGGSPPGELFF. CDR3 nucleotides: TGCGCCAGCAGGTGGACTAGCGGGGGGTCCCCCCCCGGGGAGCTGTTTTTT.

The chain uses TRBV6-6 and TRBJ2-1, with 8 bases that match TRBD2. Germline-derived CDR1 and CDR2 are MNHNY and SVGAGI (reference sequence). The V gene end was trimmed by 2 bases and the J gene end by 10 bases; junction bases not matched to a gene: 10. The CDR3 is 15 residues long. CDR3 coding DNA: TGTGCCAGCAGTTACCCCCAGGGCGGGAGGCCCGAGCAGTTCTTC. Amino acid sequence: CASSYPQGGRPEQFF.

V and J are TRBV28 and TRBJ2-3; 7 bases are shared with TRBD1. The V gene's germline CDR1 is MDHEN and CDR2 SYDVKM. The CDR3 is 14 amino acids. Losses at the gene ends were 6 bases for V and 1 base for J; bases not matched to a gene: 4. The DNA of the CDR3 is TGTGCCAGCAGACCAGGGGGAGGCACAGATACGCAGTATTTT. Translating it yields CASRPGGGTDTQYF.